This T cell receptor (beta chain) originates from a study of cytomegalovirus exposure and HLA in healthy donors. For this clone: Its target is unknown.

It was with 60 Vbeta and 13 Jbeta primers that the PCR ran. Generated by immunoSEQ multiplex PCR, the TCRdb table keeps only in-frame clones and is missing some. This sample carries more than 55,000 clones, about 73% of them seen once, and the ten largest clones take approximately 10%. Study conclusions and caveats: Listed as cytomegalovirus-associated were roughly 180 TCR beta chains.

Germline CDR1 SGHNT, CDR2 YYREEE (reference sequence). The CDR3 spans 15 residues. V was clipped by 1 base and J by 2 bases, with 12 bases between them. The rearrangement links TRBV5-4 to TRBJ1-1; D is perhaps TRBD1 (6 bases). This sequence originates from a woman aged 55-75 years in good health and CMV-seropositive. Material for sequencing was PBMCs. CDR3 sequence reads: CASSLPSGANTEAFF. For the CDR3, the DNA is TGTGCCAGCAGCTTGCCGTCAGGGGCCAACACTGAAGCTTTCTTT.